This T cell receptor beta chain was identified during a study of shared clonotypes between healthy human individuals. Study context: Contributing individuals were two females and a few males aged 18 to 49. General observations from the study: Depth of sequencing was expected to influence donor clonotype sharing. Around 5% was the fraction of naive CD4 clonotypes found shared across a few donors.

The naive CD8 subset, CD45RO-negative cells positively selected for CCR7, excluded terminally differentiated effector memory CD45RA+ cells. This clone was detected only a few times. The antigen remains unidentified. Each subset's genomic DNA was shared equally among a number of immunoSEQ plates. Some clones are missing from TCRdb's copy, which holds only in-frame ones; the method was immunoSEQ multiplex PCR. The sample shows some 2.1 million clones, 90% to 95% of them seen only once. J lost 4 bases, V lost 7 bases, and 3 bases had no gene match. CDR3 length equals 12 residues. Germline V CDR1 and CDR2: MNHNY, SVGAGI (reference sequence).

The sequenced sample consisted of naive CD8+ T cells from PBMCs. This chain links TRBV6-6 with TRBJ1-1, with 7 bases that match TRBD1. This clonotype was obtained from a man in his late teens or twenties in good health. Some clones in this sample may be carry-over from other donors' samples. For the CDR3, the DNA is TGTGCCAGCACCGGGACAGTCACTGAAGCTTTCTTT. It yields the protein CASTGTVTEAFF.